This TCR beta chain was captured by sequencing in a study of radiotherapy plus CTLA-4 blockade in lung cancer. Clones were read by immunoSEQ multiplex PCR, and TCRdb kept only the in-frame ones, dropping some. The sample consists of around 82,000 clones, roughly 86% of them appearing once. Looked up from germline, CDR1 is SGHAT and CDR2 is FQNNGV. The CDR3 consists of 14 residues. The germline V and J ends were trimmed by 2 bases and 8 bases, with 12 bases remaining between them. Only a few counts were recorded for this clone. Those patients who had chemo-refractory metastatic non-small-cell lung cancer were given focal radiation along with CTLA-4 blockade through ipilimumab.

The genes are TRBV11-2 and TRBJ2-2; possibly TRBD2 for D (6 bases). The origin of this receptor is a human donor with non-small cell lung cancer that progressed on radiotherapy plus ipilimumab. The material was peripheral blood, obtained from a patient treated with radiotherapy plus ipilimumab. This chain's CDR3 is CASSLTGGGGELFF. In DNA, the CDR3 is TGTGCCAGCAGCTTAACCGGGGGAGGAGGGGAGCTGTTTTTT.